This T cell receptor (beta chain) was recorded in a study of shared clonotypes between healthy human individuals. The CDR3 is made up of 14 amino acids. Germline CDR1 SQVTM, CDR2 ANQGSEA. V was shortened by 1 base and J by 2 bases, with 11 bases between the two germline ends. The repertoire was sequenced with immunoSEQ multiplex PCR; TCRdb's copy has only in-frame clones and lacks some. This sample has about 2.2 million clones; about 93% occur once, and the top ten carry approximately 1.7%. Naive CD8 cells were CD45RO-negative, positively selected for CCR7, excluding terminally differentiated effector memory CD45RA+ cells.

This rearrangement joins TRBV29-1 to TRBJ1-2, with D perhaps TRBD1 (6 bases). The source of this sequence is a man between 18 and 29 years old in good health. Some clones in this sample may be carry-over from other donors' samples. Sequenced sample: naive CD8+ T cells from PBMCs. The CDR3: CSVEGTARNYGYTF. The CDR3 DNA reads as TGCAGCGTTGAAGGGACAGCCAGGAACTATGGCTACACCTTC. Together with reference TRBV29-1 and TRBJ1-2, the CDR3 gives the full variable domain: SAVISQKPSRDICQRGTSLTIQCQVDSQVTMMFWYRQQPGQSLTLIATANQGSEATYESGFVIDKFPISRPNLTFSTLTVSNMSPEDSSIYLCSVEGTARNYGYTFGSGTRLTVV.